The 19 T cell receptor beta chains listed next were all sequenced from one sample in a study of blood T cells in healthy people across ages. Alongside a J-beta primer mix, a sample-barcoded 5' primer served in a second PCR lasting about 6 to 12 cycles. TCRdb reprocessed the 5' RACE reads with MiXCR, giving one entry per CDR3 protein. Of 1.5 million or so distinct CDR3 sequences listed, approximately 40% are singletons. The sequenced sample was blood. The origin of the receptors is a woman younger than 35 in good health.

This clonotype has a handful of counts. This sequence joins TRBV7-8 and TRBJ2-7; TRBD1 matches 12 bases. This CDR3 comprises 16 residues. V shed 3 bases, J shed 5 bases, and the junction held 8 bases outside the gene matches. The germline CDR1 and CDR2 sequences are SGHVS and FQNEAQ. The CDR3 spells CASSFQPGQGAHEQYF. In nucleotides, the CDR3 is TGTGCCAGCAGCTTCCAACCGGGACAGGGGGCACACGAGCAGTACTTC.

This clonotype was recorded once. The chain combines TRBV18 with TRBJ2-5; either TRBD1 or TRBD2 may supply D (5 bases each). The CDR3 contains 14 residues. CDR1 is KGHSH, CDR2 LQKENI, per germline. The ends were cut back, 4 bases at V and 2 bases at J, with 11 bases in the middle. CDR3 residues: CASSRGRRQETQYF. The CDR3 DNA reads TGTGCCAGCTCACGGGGACGGCGACAAGAGACCCAGTACTTC.

This chain joins TRBV12-3 or TRBV12-4 and TRBJ2-5; the D gene is possibly TRBD1 (5 bases). Trimming stripped 5 bases from V and 2 bases from J, with 15 bases between. The CDR3 extends over 15 amino acids. Here the CDR3 reads CASSARRTMQETQYF. CDR3 sequence (DNA): TGTGCCAGCAGTGCCCGCCGGACAATGCAAGAGACCCAGTACTTC.

This clonotype was observed many times. The rearrangement joins TRBV5-1 to TRBJ2-1; TRBD1 is a possible D gene (6 bases). Trimming shortened V by 3 bases and J by 0 bases, and 10 bases separated the two germline ends. The germline V gene encodes CDR1 SGHRS and CDR2 YFSETQ. The CDR3 spans 15 residues. CDR3 nucleotide sequence: TGCGCCAGCAGCTCAACAGGGAGCTCCTACAATGAGCAGTTCTTC. As protein: CASSSTGSSYNEQFF.

This clonotype was counted a few times. J is TRBJ2-7 and V is TRBV5-1; 9 positions match TRBD2. The CDR3 totals 16 residues. J gave up 3 bases and V 6 bases, and 13 bases lay outside the gene matches. Per germline, CDR1 SGHRS and CDR2 YFSETQ. The DNA of the CDR3 is TGCGCCAGCACCCGGACTAGCGCGAGACCTTACTACGAGCAGTACTTC. As protein: CASTRTSARPYYEQYF.

This clonotype was counted many times. The chain carries TRBV4-1 and TRBJ2-7; D remains ambiguous. The CDR3 is 16 amino acids. Trimming removed 0 bases at V and 2 bases at J, with 14 bases between. Germline CDR1 MGHRA, CDR2 YSYEKL. DNA for the CDR3: TGCGCCAGCAGCCAAGATCGGGCCGAAACAACCTACGAGCAGTACTTC. This encodes CASSQDRAETTYEQYF.

This clonotype was picked up a small number of times. The J gene is TRBJ2-1, the V gene TRBV29-1, with 16 nucleotides matching TRBD2. Germline CDR1 SQVTM, CDR2 ANQGSEA. Losses at the gene ends were 2 bases for V and 11 bases for J; bases not matched to a gene: 6. The CDR3 runs 15 residues. The CDR3 loop reads CSVETGLAGGRKQFF. CDR3 DNA: TGCAGCGTTGAAACGGGACTAGCGGGAGGGCGTAAGCAGTTCTTC.

J is TRBJ2-3 and V is TRBV6-1, with a possible D match to TRBD1 (6 bases). CDR3 length: 16 amino acids. V lost 2 bases, J lost 6 bases, and 18 bases lay in between. Germline-derived CDR1 and CDR2 are MNHNS and SASEGT. The CDR3 loop reads CASSEQGRLSSDTQYF. CDR3 coding DNA: TGTGCCAGCAGTGAACAGGGGCGCCTGTCCTCGGATACGCAGTATTTT.

The chain couples TRBV28 to TRBJ2-7, with 7 bases that match TRBD1. The J call may be in error: the DNA end matches TRBJ2-5 better. The germline CDR1 and CDR2 sequences are MDHEN and SYDVKM. This CDR3 has 15 residues. CDR3: CASSSTDRARETQYF. In DNA form, the CDR3 reads TGTGCCAGCAGTTCAACCGACAGGGCGCGCGAGACCCAGTACTTC.

Only one count was recorded for this clonotype. The CDR3 region has the DNA TGCGCCAGCAGCTGGCTCCTAGACTCGAGCTCCTACAATGAGCAGTACTTC. Translated: CASSWLLDSSSYNEQYF. The chain uses TRBV5-1 and TRBJ2-1; D ambiguous. The J call is in doubt because the DNA end fits TRBJ2-7 better. The CDR3 has 17 residues. Germline CDR1 and CDR2: SGHRS and YFSETQ.

V and J are TRBV20-1 and TRBJ2-7; 7 nucleotides align to TRBD1. CDR3 size: 12 residues. Germline lookup yields CDR1 DFQATT and CDR2 SNEGSKA (reference sequence). V shed 5 bases and J 3 bases; nucleotides not matched to a gene: 4. CDR3 coding DNA: TGCAGTGCTGAGGCAGGGGGCTACGAGCAGTACTTC. Its translation: CSAEAGGYEQYF.

Ten or more counts support this clonotype. The rearrangement links TRBV7-9 to TRBJ2-3, with D perhaps matching TRBD1 (6 bases). The V and J ends lost 5 bases and 4 bases respectively, with 10 bases between them. Germline lookup yields CDR1 SEHNR and CDR2 FQNEAQ (reference sequence). This CDR3 has 13 amino acids. In nucleotides, the CDR3 is TGTGCCAGCAGCCCGCAGGGGCCAGATACGCAGTATTTT. Its translation is CASSPQGPDTQYF.

V gene TRBV6-5 combines with J gene TRBJ2-1, with D maybe TRBD2 (6 bases). The germline CDR1 and CDR2 sequences are MNHEY and SVGAGI. The V end was cut by 2 bases, the J end by 5 bases, with 13 bases between. The CDR3 contains 15 residues. CDR3 DNA: TGTGCCAGCAGTTACCCCGGGACTGGGGACAATGAGCAGTTCTTC. Translated, it gives CASSYPGTGDNEQFF.

The V gene is TRBV27, the J gene TRBJ1-4; 10 nucleotides align to TRBD1. The CDR3 is made up of 16 amino acids. J lost 8 bases, V lost 5 bases, and 11 bases had no gene match. Germline V gene sequence: CDR1 MNHEY, CDR2 SMNVEV (reference sequence). CDR3 amino acids: CASSPGTGAWNEKLFF. CDR3 nucleotide sequence: TGTGCCAGCAGTCCTGGGACAGGGGCCTGGAACGAAAAACTGTTTTTT. Based on the CDR3 plus reference TRBV27 and TRBJ1-4, the full variable domain is EAQVTQNPRYLITVTGKKLTVTCSQNMNHEYMSWYRQDPGLGLRQIYYSMNVEVTDKGDVPEGYKVSRKEKRNFPLILESPSPNQTSLYFCASSPGTGAWNEKLFFGSGTQLSVL.

The V call is TRBV11-1, the J call TRBJ2-3; unclear D gene. CDR3 length: 15 amino acids. V gave up 2 bases and J gave up 4 bases, with 13 bases separating them. Germline V lookup: CDR1 SGHAT, CDR2 FQDESV (reference sequence). CDR3 sequence: CASSLTSWWSDTQYF. The DNA of the CDR3 is TGTGCCAGCAGCTTAACTTCGTGGTGGTCAGATACGCAGTATTTT.

The rearrangement links TRBV20-1 to TRBJ2-1, with D uncertain. The CDR3 is 16 residues long. The ends were cut back, 6 bases at V and 4 bases at J, with 22 bases in the middle. CDR1 is DFQATT, CDR2 SNEGSKA, per germline (reference sequence). CDR3 region: CSAPNPKLGSYNEQFF. The CDR3 DNA is TGCAGTGCCCCGAACCCGAAGCTGGGGTCTTACAATGAGCAGTTCTTC.

This chain uses TRBV20-1 with TRBJ2-7; D is unresolved. Germline CDR1 is DFQATT and CDR2 is SNEGSKA (reference sequence). The germline V and J ends were trimmed by 1 base and 6 bases, with 7 bases remaining between them. CDR3 length equals 11 residues. CDR3 coding DNA: TGCAGTGCTAGAGGTCCCACCGAGCAGTACTTC. This encodes CSARGPTEQYF.

This clonotype showed up just once. The rearrangement links TRBV27 to TRBJ1-1; D is unresolved. Germline-derived CDR1 and CDR2 are MNHEY and SMNVEV (reference sequence). V dropped 6 bases and J dropped 1 base, with 18 bases sitting between them. The CDR3 spans 16 residues. The CDR3 reads CASRTLAGPKNTEAFF. The CDR3 coding sequence is TGTGCCAGCAGGACCTTAGCTGGGCCCAAGAACACTGAAGCTTTCTTT.

This clonotype was recorded a few times. The chain carries TRBV20-1 and TRBJ1-4; TRBD1 matches at 8 bases. CDR3 length equals 11 residues. The V gene end was trimmed by 6 bases and the J gene end by 14 bases; junction bases not matched to a gene: 8. Germline values: CDR1 DFQATT, CDR2 SNEGSKA (reference sequence). The CDR3 loop reads CSARGQGRLFF. The CDR3 DNA sequence: TGCAGTGCCCGAGGACAGGGTAGGCTGTTTTTT.